The 9 T cell receptor beta chains below were found in one sample sequenced in a study of early stage breast cancer tumors. Assay: immunoSEQ multiplex PCR; the TCRdb copy retains only in-frame clones and omits some. The repertoire holds around 40,000 clones, with around 70% as singletons. The sequencing sample was made of blood. These receptors originate from a person between 50 and 60 years old with breast cancer.

The rearrangement uses TRBV27 and TRBJ2-7; 7 positions match TRBD1. The ends lost 3 bases at V and 6 bases at J; junction bases unmatched: 5. This CDR3 is built from 13 residues. Germline values: CDR1 MNHEY, CDR2 SMNVEV (reference sequence). CDR3 nucleotide sequence: TGTGCCAGCAGTTTGGTAGGGGGCCTCGAGCAGTACTTC. Protein: CASSLVGGLEQYF.

The chain joins TRBV14 to TRBJ2-1, with 8 bases aligning to TRBD2. The CDR3 is 17 amino acids. CDR1 and CDR2 (germline): SGHDN, FVKESK. Trimming cost V 4 bases and J 0 bases; bases outside gene matches: 8. The CDR3 is CASSPLAGRSSYNEQFF. CDR3 DNA sequence: TGTGCCAGCAGCCCCTTAGCGGGAAGGAGCTCCTACAATGAGCAGTTCTTC.

V usage is TRBV6-5 and J usage is TRBJ1-2; tentatively, D is TRBD1 (5 bases). The V end lost 2 bases, the J end lost 0 bases, and 10 bases lay between the germline ends. From germline, CDR1 is MNHEY and CDR2 SVGAGI. The CDR3 sequence is 15 residues long. CDR3 region: CASSYTQASNYGYTF. Here the CDR3 DNA reads TGTGCCAGCAGTTACACACAGGCCTCTAACTATGGCTACACCTTC.

The V and J genes are TRBV9 and TRBJ2-4, with D perhaps TRBD1 (5 bases). Deletions cut 2 bases from V and 9 bases from J, with 12 bases between. CDR1 SGDLS and CDR2 YYNGEE come from the germline V gene. The CDR3 extends over 13 amino acids. This CDR3 is CASSVGLQPIQYF. DNA of the CDR3: TGTGCCAGCAGCGTGGGGCTCCAACCCATTCAGTACTTC.

CDR3 region: CASSIRLAPYNEQFF. The DNA for the CDR3 is TGTGCCAGTAGTATTCGACTAGCGCCCTACAATGAGCAGTTCTTC. The chain employs TRBV19 and TRBJ2-1, with 8 bases aligning to TRBD2. J was trimmed by 2 bases and V by 3 bases; bases with no gene match: 3. The CDR3 covers 15 residues. Germline-derived CDR1 and CDR2 are LNHDA and SQIVND (reference sequence).

CDR3: CASSLRREKLFF. The CDR3 coding sequence is TGTGCCAGCAGTCTCAGGAGGGAAAAACTGTTTTTT. J is TRBJ1-4 and V is TRBV2; D not certain. V gave up 5 bases and J gave up 8 bases, with 9 bases separating them. Looked up from germline, CDR1 is SNHLY and CDR2 is FYNNEI. This CDR3 comprises 12 residues.

This rearrangement joins TRBV5-1 to TRBJ1-1, with TRBD1 identical over 9 bases. The CDR3 is 13 residues long. V shed 4 bases and J 8 bases; nucleotides not matched to a gene: 6. The V gene's germline CDR1 is SGHRS and CDR2 YFSETQ. In DNA form, the CDR3 reads TGCGCCAGCAGCCTCAACAGGGGGCCCGAAGCTTTCTTT. As protein: CASSLNRGPEAFF. The full variable domain, rest sourced from reference TRBV5-1 and TRBJ1-1, is KAGVTQTPRYLIKTRGQQVTLSCSPISGHRSVSWYQQTPGQGLQFLFEYFSETQRNKGNFPGRFSGRQFSNSRSEMNVSTLELGDSALYLCASSLNRGPEAFFGQGTRLTVV.

The chain employs TRBV11-2 and TRBJ2-1, with 9 bases identical to TRBD2. The CDR3 runs to 13 residues. V dropped 0 bases and J dropped 12; count of bases not matched to a gene: 3. Germline CDR1 reads SGHAT; CDR2 reads FQNNGV. Written as DNA, the CDR3 is TGTGCCAGCAGCTTAGATTATAGCGGGAGGCAGTTCTTC. Its protein product is CASSLDYSGRQFF. The complete variable domain, with remaining parts taken from reference TRBV11-2 and TRBJ2-1, reads EAGVAQSPRYKIIEKRQSVAFWCNPISGHATLYWYQQILGQGPKLLIQFQNNGVVDDSQLPKDRFSAERLKGVDSTLKIQPAKLEDSAVYLCASSLDYSGRQFFGPGTRLTVL.

The chain joins TRBV9 to TRBJ2-2; D unclear. The germline CDR1 and CDR2 sequences are SGDLS and YYNGEE. The CDR3 covers 14 residues. Deletions cut 0 bases from V and 6 bases from J, with 9 bases between. For the CDR3, the DNA is TGTGCCAGCAGCGTAGAATTACAATCCGGGGAGCTGTTTTTT. Amino acids: CASSVELQSGELFF.